This T cell receptor (beta chain) came from a study of shared clonotypes between healthy human individuals (dated by TCRdb to the early 2020s). Regarding the complete study: A couple of women and three men aged 18 to 49 years were included in the cohort. For each donor, CD4 naive and CD4 memory were each given three plates, CD8 naive was given two plates, and CD8 memory was given one plate. To estimate repertoire size and how much clonotype sharing occurs between individuals, the study deeply sequenced the blood TCR repertoires of several healthy adults. Different laboratories and diverse techniques were used to prepare libraries and sequence TCR repertoires, to increase sequencing depth and limit assay-specific biases. Leukapheresis yielded between about 0.85 and 9 billion PBMCs per donor. The paper's findings and limits, for the study overall: Across several donors, roughly 5% of naive CD4, roughly 3.4% of naive CD8, under 2.5% of memory CD4, and under 0.45% of memory CD8 clonotypes were shared. Pairwise subsampling led to the expectation that sequencing depth would affect the degree of clonotype sharing among donors. Clonotypes shared by all four sorted-subset donors showed higher generation probabilities than non-shared clonotypes. Even with the large sequencing depth, rarefaction of the sorted-subset datasets indicated that sequencing was incomplete. Sampling was limited to blood, and TCR repertoires in tissue likely differ from TCR repertoires in blood. Naive subsets generally had larger estimated clonotype richness than memory subsets. Because the study included a small number of donors, the genetic and exposure-history diversity represented was limited.

Points on this clone: What this receptor recognizes is not known. No quality values exist for individual bases; no much larger clone is one base distant.

Donors were healthy HIV-negative adults with no recently reported acute infections or vaccinations. Only Caucasian adults living in Nashville, Tennessee, USA were represented among the donors. CD4+ T cells were enriched by magnetic negative selection; naive cells were then positively selected on CD45RA, and the negative fraction formed the memory subset. Blood was collected by leukapheresis, and PBMCs were isolated by Ficoll-Histopaque density gradient centrifugation and then cryopreserved in liquid nitrogen vapor phase. Purity and quantity of every magnetically sorted T cell population were checked by analytical flow cytometry. From each sorted fraction, genomic DNA was isolated and quantified by UV absorbance on a Nanodrop 2000c. Using the deep immunoSEQ assay, TCR CDR3 regions were amplified from genomic DNA by multiplex PCR. For each cell subset, the extracted genomic DNA was distributed evenly across all wells of several immunoSEQ 96-well plates, and each plate served as one replicate. For sorted subsets, about 200 ng genomic DNA, equal to 30,000 or so T cell genomes, was loaded into each replicate PCR. Purified libraries were measured with a Qubit 3.0 fluorometer, size-checked on a Bioanalyzer 2100, and measured again with the KAPA Library Quantification kit. Every immunoSEQ 96-well plate was sequenced on a separate single-read 150-cycle Illumina NextSeq 550 flow cell. The published analysis was carried out like this. Because the immunoSEQ output held only junctional sequences and lacked quality scores, the filtering could not match the filtering applied to full-length reads. Sequences were annotated with PyIR, a Python wrapper for IgBLAST v1.9, using IMGT germline references to assign V/J genes and CDR3. Any read was removed if the V/J assignment was weak (E-value above 1e-6), the CDR3 was missing, or the read contained stop codons, out-of-frame junctions, or ambiguous translated residues. A V3J clonotype was defined by an identical inferred V gene, J gene, and CDR3 amino acid sequence. Percentage overlap between repertoires was computed as shared unique clonotypes divided by the size of the smaller repertoire. RTK rarefaction, the Chao1 estimator, and Recon v2.1 estimates of unobserved clonotypes were used to assess repertoire richness. For all TCRbeta clonotypes obtained by the gDNA method from several donors, generation probabilities were computed with OLGA. Sourced from immuneACCESS, this table was stored by TCRdb with only in-frame sequences that have V and J called. A share of the clones is absent; for the studies checked, an unresolved V gene accounts for under half, and the remainder has no known explanation. The DNA was the basis for D and trimming; V, J and clone size are from that table. The table for this sample lists around 1.1 million clones; 70% to 80% of them were counted only once. 0.6% to 0.7% of the sample belongs to the ten largest clones.

The trim is 1 base for V and 4 bases for J, with a gap of 13 bases between the germline ends. CDR1 and CDR2 are drawn from the germline V gene: SGHRS, YFSETQ. Including cysteine and phenylalanine, the CDR3 has 15 amino acids. The CDR3 DNA has 45 bases and is translated from base 1. The clonotype originates from a man aged 18 to 30 in good health. Some clones in this sample may be carry-over from other donors' samples. The sample was memory CD4+ T cells from PBMCs. The label giving this sample's cell subset or site can be read as: CD45RA-negative fraction. The rearrangement joined TRBV5-1 to TRBJ2-3; the D region possibly corresponds to TRBD1 (6 bases align). The bases read TGCGCCAGCAGCTTGAGTGGGGGCCCCGCAGATACGCAGTATTTT. This translates into CASSLSGGPADTQYF.